This T cell receptor (beta chain) originates from a study of T-cell memory formation after mild COVID-19. The CDR3 length is 13 residues. The V end was cut by 3 bases, the J end by 2 bases, with 7 bases between. Germline CDR1 is MNHEY and CDR2 is SMNVEV (reference sequence). A single record per CDR3 protein comes from TCRdb applying MiXCR to the 5' RACE reads. The sample lists hundreds of thousands of distinct CDR3 sequences; more than 15% were seen once. This clonotype originated in an adult woman who had mild COVID-19 (a few samples of this study predate the infection). Cell type and time point are not known. The source material was PBMCs or a T cell subset sorted from them (not recorded which). This chain links TRBV27 with TRBJ1-2; no clear D gene. CDR3 in amino acids: CASSFLPNYGYTF. In nucleotides, the CDR3 is TGTGCCAGCAGTTTTTTACCCAACTATGGCTACACCTTC.